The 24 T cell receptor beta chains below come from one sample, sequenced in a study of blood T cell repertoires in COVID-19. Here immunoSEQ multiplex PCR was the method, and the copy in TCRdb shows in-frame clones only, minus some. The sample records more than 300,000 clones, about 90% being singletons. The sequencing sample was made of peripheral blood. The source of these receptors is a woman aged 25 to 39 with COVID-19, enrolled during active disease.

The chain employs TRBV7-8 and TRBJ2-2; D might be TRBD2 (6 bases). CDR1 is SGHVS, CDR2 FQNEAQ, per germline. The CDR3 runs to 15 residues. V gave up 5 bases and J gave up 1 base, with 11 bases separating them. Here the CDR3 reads CASSPGTQNTGELFF. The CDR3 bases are TGTGCCAGCAGCCCGGGGACTCAGAACACCGGGGAGCTGTTTTTT.

The DNA for the CDR3 is TGTGCCAGAAGCTGCTACCGGGACAGCTACCAAGAGACCCAGTACTTC. Translation gives CARSCYRDSYQETQYF. V and J are TRBV5-3 and TRBJ2-5, with TRBD1 identical over 7 bases. TRBV5-3 is flagged as an ORF with uncertain function. The CDR3 loop spans 16 amino acids. The V segment lost 3 bases and the J segment 0 bases; nucleotides outside the gene matches: 8.

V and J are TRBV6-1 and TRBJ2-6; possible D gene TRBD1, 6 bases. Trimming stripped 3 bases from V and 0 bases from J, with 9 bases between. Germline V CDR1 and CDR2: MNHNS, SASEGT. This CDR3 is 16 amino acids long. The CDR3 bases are TGTGCCAGCAGTGAGACAGGAGGCTCTGGGGCCAACGTCCTGACTTTC. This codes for CASSETGGSGANVLTF.

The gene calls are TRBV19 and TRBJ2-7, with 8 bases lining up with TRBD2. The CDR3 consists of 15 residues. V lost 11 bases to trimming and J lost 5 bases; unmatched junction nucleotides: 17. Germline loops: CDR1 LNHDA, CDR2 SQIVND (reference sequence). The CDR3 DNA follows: TGTGCCGGACCGGGTCGGGCTAGCGGGTTGAACGAGCAGTACTTC. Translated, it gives CAGPGRASGLNEQYF.

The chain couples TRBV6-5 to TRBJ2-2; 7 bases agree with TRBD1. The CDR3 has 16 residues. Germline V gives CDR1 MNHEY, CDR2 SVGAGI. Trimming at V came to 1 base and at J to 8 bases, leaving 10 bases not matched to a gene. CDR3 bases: TGTGCCAGCAGTTACTTAGGGACAGCCCGAGCAGGGGAGCTGTTTTTT. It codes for CASSYLGTARAGELFF.

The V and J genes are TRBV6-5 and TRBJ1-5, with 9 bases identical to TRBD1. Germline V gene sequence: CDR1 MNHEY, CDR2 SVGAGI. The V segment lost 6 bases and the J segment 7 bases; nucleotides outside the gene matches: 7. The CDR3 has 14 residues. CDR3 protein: CASRDRGREQPQHF. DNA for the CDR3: TGTGCCAGCAGGGACAGGGGAAGGGAGCAGCCCCAGCATTTT.

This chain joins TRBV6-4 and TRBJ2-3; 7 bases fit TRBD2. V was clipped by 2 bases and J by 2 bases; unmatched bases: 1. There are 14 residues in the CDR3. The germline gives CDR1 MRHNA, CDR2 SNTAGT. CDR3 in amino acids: CASSDGRATDTQYF. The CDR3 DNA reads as TGTGCCAGCAGTGACGGGAGGGCCACAGATACGCAGTATTTT.

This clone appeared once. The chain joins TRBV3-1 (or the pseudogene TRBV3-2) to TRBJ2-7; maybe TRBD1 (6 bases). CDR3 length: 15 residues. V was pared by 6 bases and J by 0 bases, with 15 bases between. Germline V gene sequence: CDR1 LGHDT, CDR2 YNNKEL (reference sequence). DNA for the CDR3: TGTGCCAGCAGTCCTCTAGGGGGAGCCTCCTACGAGCAGTACTTC. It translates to CASSPLGGASYEQYF.

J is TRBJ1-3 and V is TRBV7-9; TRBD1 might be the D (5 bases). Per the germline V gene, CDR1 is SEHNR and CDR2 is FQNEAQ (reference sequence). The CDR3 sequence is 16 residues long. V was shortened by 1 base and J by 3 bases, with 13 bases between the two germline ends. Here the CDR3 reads CASSLGEGLYGNTIYF. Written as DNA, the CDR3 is TGTGCCAGCAGCTTAGGGGAGGGACTCTATGGAAACACCATATATTTT.

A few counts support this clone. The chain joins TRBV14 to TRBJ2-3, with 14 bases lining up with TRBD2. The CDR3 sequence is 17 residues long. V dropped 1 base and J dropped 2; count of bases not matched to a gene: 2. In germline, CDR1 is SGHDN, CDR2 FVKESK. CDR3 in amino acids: CASSQGLAGGPTDTQYF. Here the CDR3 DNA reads TGTGCCAGCAGCCAAGGACTAGCGGGAGGGCCCACAGATACGCAGTATTTT.

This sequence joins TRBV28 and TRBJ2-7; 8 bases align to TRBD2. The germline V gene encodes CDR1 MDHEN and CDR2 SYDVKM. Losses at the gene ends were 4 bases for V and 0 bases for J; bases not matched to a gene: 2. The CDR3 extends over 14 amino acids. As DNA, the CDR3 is TGTGCCAGCAGTTATAGCGGGACCTCCTACGAGCAGTACTTC. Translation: CASSYSGTSYEQYF.

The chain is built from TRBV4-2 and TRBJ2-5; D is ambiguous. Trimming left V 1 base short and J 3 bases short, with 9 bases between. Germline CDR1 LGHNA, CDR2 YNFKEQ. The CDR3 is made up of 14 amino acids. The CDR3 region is CASSQGLSEETQYF. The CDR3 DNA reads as TGTGCCAGCAGCCAAGGTCTGTCTGAAGAGACCCAGTACTTC.

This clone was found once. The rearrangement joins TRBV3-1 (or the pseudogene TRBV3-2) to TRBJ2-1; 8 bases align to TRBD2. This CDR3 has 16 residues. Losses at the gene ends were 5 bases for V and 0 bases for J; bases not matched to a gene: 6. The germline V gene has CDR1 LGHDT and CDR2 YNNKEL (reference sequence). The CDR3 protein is CASSAGLANSYNEQFF. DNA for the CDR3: TGTGCCAGCAGCGCCGGACTAGCCAACTCCTACAATGAGCAGTTCTTC.

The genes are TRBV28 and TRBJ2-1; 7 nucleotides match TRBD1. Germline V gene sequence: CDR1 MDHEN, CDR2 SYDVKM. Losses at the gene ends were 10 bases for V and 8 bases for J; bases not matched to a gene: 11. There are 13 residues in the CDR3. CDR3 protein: CATQPGGIDEQFF. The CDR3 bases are TGTGCCACCCAGCCAGGGGGAATCGATGAGCAGTTCTTC.

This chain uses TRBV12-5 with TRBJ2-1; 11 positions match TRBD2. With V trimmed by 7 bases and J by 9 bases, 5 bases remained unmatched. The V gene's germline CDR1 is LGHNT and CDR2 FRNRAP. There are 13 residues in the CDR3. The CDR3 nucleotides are TGTGCTAGTGAGTTAGCGGGAGGGGCTGAGCAGTTCTTC. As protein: CASELAGGAEQFF.

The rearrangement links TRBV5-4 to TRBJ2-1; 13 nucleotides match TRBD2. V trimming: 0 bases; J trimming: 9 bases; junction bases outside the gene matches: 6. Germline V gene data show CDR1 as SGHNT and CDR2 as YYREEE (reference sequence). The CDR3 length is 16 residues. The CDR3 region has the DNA TGTGCCAGCAGCTTGGCCGGGACTAGCGGGATTGGTGAGCAGTTCTTC. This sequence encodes CASSLAGTSGIGEQFF.

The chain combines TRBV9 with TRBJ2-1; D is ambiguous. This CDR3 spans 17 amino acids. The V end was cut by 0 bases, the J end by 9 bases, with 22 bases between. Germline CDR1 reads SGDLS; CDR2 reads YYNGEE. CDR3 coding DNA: TGTGCCAGCAGCGTAGATACCGCAGCCCCCGTTGGCGGTGAGCAGTTCTTC. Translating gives CASSVDTAAPVGGEQFF.

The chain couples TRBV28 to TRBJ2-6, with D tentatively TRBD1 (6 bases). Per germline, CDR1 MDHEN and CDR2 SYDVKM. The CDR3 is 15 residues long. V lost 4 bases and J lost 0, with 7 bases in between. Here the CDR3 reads CASSSGHSGANVLTF. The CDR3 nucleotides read TGTGCCAGCAGTTCGGGACACTCTGGGGCCAACGTCCTGACTTTC.

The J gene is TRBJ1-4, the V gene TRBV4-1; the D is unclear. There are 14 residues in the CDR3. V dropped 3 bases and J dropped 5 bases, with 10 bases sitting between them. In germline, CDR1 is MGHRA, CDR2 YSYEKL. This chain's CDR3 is CASSQWPGNEKLFF. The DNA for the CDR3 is TGCGCCAGCAGCCAGTGGCCAGGAAATGAAAAACTGTTTTTT.

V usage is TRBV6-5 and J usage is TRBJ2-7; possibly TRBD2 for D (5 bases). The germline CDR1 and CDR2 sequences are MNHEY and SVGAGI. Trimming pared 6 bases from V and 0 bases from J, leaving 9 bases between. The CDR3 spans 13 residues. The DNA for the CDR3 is TGTGCCAGCAGAAGAACTAGCTCCTACGAGCAGTACTTC. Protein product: CASRRTSSYEQYF.

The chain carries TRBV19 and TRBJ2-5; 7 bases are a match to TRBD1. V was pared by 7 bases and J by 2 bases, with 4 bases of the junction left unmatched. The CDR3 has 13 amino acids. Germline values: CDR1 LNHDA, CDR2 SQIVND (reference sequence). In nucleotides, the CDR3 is TGTGCCAGTACTACGACAGGGCAAGAGACCCAGTACTTC. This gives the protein CASTTTGQETQYF.

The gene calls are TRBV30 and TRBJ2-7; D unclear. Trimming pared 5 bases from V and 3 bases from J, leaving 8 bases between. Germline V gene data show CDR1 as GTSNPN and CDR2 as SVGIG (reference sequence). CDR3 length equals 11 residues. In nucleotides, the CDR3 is TGTGCCTGGGGCGACAACTACGAGCAGTACTTC. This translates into CAWGDNYEQYF.

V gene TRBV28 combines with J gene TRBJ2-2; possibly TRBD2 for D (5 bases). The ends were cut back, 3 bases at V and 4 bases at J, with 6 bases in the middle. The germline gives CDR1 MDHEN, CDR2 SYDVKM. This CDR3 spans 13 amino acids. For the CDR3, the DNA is TGTGCCAGCAGTTTCCGGGGCACCGGGGAGCTGTTTTTT. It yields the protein CASSFRGTGELFF.

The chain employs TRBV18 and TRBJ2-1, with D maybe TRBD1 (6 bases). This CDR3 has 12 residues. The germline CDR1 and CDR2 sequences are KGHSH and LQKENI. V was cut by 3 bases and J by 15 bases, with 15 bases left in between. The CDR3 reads CASSPHRDTRFF. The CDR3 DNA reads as TGTGCCAGCTCACCCCACCGGGACACGCGGTTCTTC.